These 11 T cell receptor beta chains came from one sample sequenced in a study of cytomegalovirus exposure and HLA in healthy donors. Vbeta (60) and Jbeta (13) primers were used in the PCR. Clones were sequenced by immunoSEQ multiplex PCR, and TCRdb holds only the in-frame ones, with some missing. The table records some 100,000 clones, 70% to 75% of them present only once. Sequencing input: PBMCs. Receptors originate from a woman under 30 in good health and CMV-seropositive.

This sequence joins TRBV29-1 and TRBJ2-7; D remains ambiguous. V lost 2 bases and J lost 5, with 10 bases in between. CDR3 size: 12 residues. Germline loops: CDR1 SQVTM, CDR2 ANQGSEA. The DNA of the CDR3 is TGCAGCGTTGAACCGTATGTTGACGAGCAGTACTTC. Translation: CSVEPYVDEQYF.

This clone was observed a few times. The rearrangement uses TRBV7-9 and TRBJ2-7; 8 nucleotides agree with TRBD2. The CDR3 is 12 amino acids. Germline CDR1 reads SEHNR; CDR2 reads FQNEAQ (reference sequence). The V segment lost 8 bases and the J segment 4 bases; nucleotides outside the gene matches: 4. The chain's CDR3 is CASRAGGYEQYF. CDR3 sequence (DNA): TGTGCCAGCCGGGCGGGGGGATACGAGCAGTACTTC.

The genes are TRBV28 and TRBJ2-7; 8 bases agree with TRBD1. CDR3 size: 15 residues. Germline CDR1 is MDHEN and CDR2 is SYDVKM. The V gene end was trimmed by 6 bases and the J gene end by 6 bases; junction bases not matched to a gene: 13. The CDR3 DNA reads TGTGCCAGCAGCTCCCGGCTACAGGGGGAAAGCGAGCAGTACTTC. It codes for CASSSRLQGESEQYF. The full variable domain, with the rest looked up from reference TRBV28 and TRBJ2-7, is DVKVTQSSRYLVKRTGEKVFLECVQDMDHENMFWYRQDPGLGLRLIYFSYDVKMKEKGDIPEGYSVSREKKERFSLILESASTNQTSMYLCASSSRLQGESEQYFGPGTRLTVT.

The chain is built from TRBV10-3 and TRBJ2-1; D perhaps matches TRBD2 (5 bases). CDR3 length equals 12 residues. From germline, CDR1 is ENHRY and CDR2 SYGVKD. V lost 4 bases and J 9 bases, leaving 10 bases between the germline ends. The CDR3 loop reads CAISVTGFEQFF. The CDR3 DNA reads TGTGCCATCAGTGTGACGGGATTTGAGCAGTTCTTC.

This sequence joins TRBV7-2 and TRBJ2-3; 12 bases match TRBD2. V shed 5 bases, J shed 1 base, and the junction held 4 bases outside the gene matches. In germline, CDR1 is SGHTA, CDR2 FQGNSA. The CDR3 loop spans 16 amino acids. In nucleotides, the CDR3 is TGTGCCAGCAGCAACCTAGCGGGGGGGGGCACAGATACGCAGTATTTT. Translated, it gives CASSNLAGGGTDTQYF.

The sample holds one count of this clone. V and J are TRBV5-1 and TRBJ1-1; 10 nucleotides align to TRBD1. V dropped 4 bases and J dropped 4; count of bases not matched to a gene: 7. The CDR3 has 15 residues. Per the germline V gene, CDR1 is SGHRS and CDR2 is YFSETQ. CDR3 residues: CASSAGQGEGTEAFF. Written as DNA, the CDR3 is TGCGCCAGCAGCGCAGGACAGGGGGAGGGCACTGAAGCTTTCTTT.

The chain links TRBV7-6 to TRBJ2-2; a possible D gene is TRBD1 (5 bases). Trimming stripped 5 bases from V and 1 base from J, with 8 bases between. Germline V gene data show CDR1 as SGHVS and CDR2 as FNYEAQ. The CDR3 consists of 14 residues. The CDR3 loop is CASSRTGNTGELFF. For the CDR3, the DNA is TGTGCCAGCAGCCGAACAGGGAACACCGGGGAGCTGTTTTTT.

This clone was found a few times. The chain couples TRBV7-9 to TRBJ2-4; D unresolved. The CDR3 totals 15 residues. The germline CDR1 and CDR2 sequences are SEHNR and FQNEAQ (reference sequence). The V end was cut by 2 bases, the J end by 6 bases, with 14 bases between. The CDR3 DNA reads TGTGCCAGCAGCTTATTGGAAATTCGGGTAAACATTCAGTACTTC. It specifies CASSLLEIRVNIQYF.

This clone has a single count. The chain recombines TRBV15 with TRBJ1-6; D gene ambiguous. Germline loops: CDR1 LNHNV, CDR2 YYDKDF (reference sequence). Trimming cost V 3 bases and J 0 bases, with 15 bases left between them. The CDR3 has 18 amino acids. The CDR3 loop reads CATSSSRVQSSYNSPLHF. The CDR3 DNA reads as TGTGCCACCAGCAGTAGCCGGGTCCAGAGCTCCTATAATTCACCCCTCCACTTT.

This clone was picked up a small number of times. The chain uses TRBV9 and TRBJ1-2, with D possibly being TRBD1 (6 bases). This CDR3 region has 13 residues. The germline gives CDR1 SGDLS, CDR2 YYNGEE. The V and J ends lost 3 bases and 5 bases respectively, with 11 bases between them. This chain's CDR3 is CASSARQEYGYTF. The CDR3 nucleotides are TGTGCCAGCAGCGCCCGACAGGAGTATGGCTACACCTTC.

The V call is TRBV5-4, the J call TRBJ2-1, with 7 bases matching TRBD2. The trim removed 3 bases at V and 1 base at J, leaving 13 bases unmatched. This CDR3 spans 18 amino acids. Germline V gives CDR1 SGHNT, CDR2 YYREEE (reference sequence). Here the CDR3 DNA reads TGTGCCAGCAGCTCGTCCTCACCCAGACTAGCATCCTACAATGAGCAGTTCTTC. It specifies CASSSSSPRLASYNEQFF.